These 30 T cell receptor beta chains were sequenced from one sample in a study of T-cell memory formation after mild COVID-19. TCRdb reanalysed the 5' RACE reads using MiXCR and keeps one entry per CDR3 protein. The sample holds approximately 480,000 distinct CDR3 sequences, about 20% seen once. Source material: PBMCs or a T cell subset sorted from them (not recorded which). Receptors originate from an adult woman who had mild COVID-19 (a few samples of this study predate the infection). Cell type and time point are not known.

The chain is built from TRBV4-1 and TRBJ2-2, with 7 positions matching TRBD2. Germline V gene sequence: CDR1 MGHRA, CDR2 YSYEKL. With V trimmed by 1 base and J by 5 bases, 7 bases remained unmatched. This CDR3 comprises 16 residues. In DNA form, the CDR3 reads TGCGCCAGCAGCCAAGGTTCTAGCGGTCGAACCGGGGAGCTGTTTTTT. Amino acid sequence: CASSQGSSGRTGELFF.

The DNA for the CDR3 is TGTGCCAGCAGTTTATCGGGGCTAGCGGGGGTTCGCAATGAGCAGTTCTTC. As protein: CASSLSGLAGVRNEQFF. The V call is TRBV27, the J call TRBJ2-1; 10 nucleotides align to TRBD2. The CDR3 covers 17 residues. J lost 6 bases, V lost 0 bases, and 8 bases had no gene match. The germline gives CDR1 MNHEY, CDR2 SMNVEV (reference sequence).

The V gene is TRBV6-5, the J gene TRBJ2-5, with TRBD2 matching over 15 bases. With V trimmed by 0 bases and J by 6 bases, 5 bases remained unmatched. The CDR3 has 17 residues. Germline CDR1 is MNHEY and CDR2 is SVGAGI. The CDR3 reads CASSYSGLAGGPKTQYF. The CDR3, as DNA: TGTGCCAGCAGTTACTCTGGACTAGCGGGAGGGCCGAAGACCCAGTACTTC.

This chain connects TRBV19 to TRBJ2-7; D is perhaps TRBD1 (5 bases). The CDR3 consists of 13 residues. V gave up 2 bases and J gave up 2 bases, with 7 bases separating them. Germline V gene sequence: CDR1 LNHDA, CDR2 SQIVND (reference sequence). Written as DNA, the CDR3 is TGTGCCAGTAGTATAAACAGGCCCTACGAGCAGTACTTC. As protein: CASSINRPYEQYF.

The chain is built from TRBV6-6 and TRBJ1-1; TRBD1 might be the D (5 bases). V gave up 6 bases and J gave up 8 bases, with 13 bases separating them. Germline values: CDR1 MNHNY, CDR2 SVGAGI (reference sequence). CDR3 length: 12 residues. The CDR3 sequence: CASRHGHQEAFF. The CDR3 DNA sequence: TGTGCCAGCAGACACGGACATCAAGAAGCTTTCTTT.

V and J are TRBV3-1 and TRBJ2-3; the D gene is possibly TRBD2 (6 bases). The CDR3 totals 15 residues. Germline V lookup: CDR1 LGHDT, CDR2 YNNKEL (reference sequence). Deletions cut 2 bases from V and 3 bases from J, with 12 bases between. CDR3 amino acids: CASSQFSGSTDTQYF. The CDR3 region has the DNA TGTGCCAGCAGCCAATTTAGCGGATCTACAGATACGCAGTATTTT.

This clonotype showed up just a few times. The chain is built from TRBV6-1 and TRBJ2-2; tentatively, D is TRBD1 (6 bases). Between the trimmed V and J ends, which lost 2 bases and 5 bases, there was a span of 24 bases. Germline V CDR1 and CDR2: MNHNS, SASEGT. This CDR3 comprises 19 residues. The CDR3 sequence is CASSELALQGLLPTGELFF. The DNA of the CDR3 is TGTGCCAGCAGTGAATTGGCCCTTCAGGGGTTATTGCCAACCGGGGAGCTGTTTTTT.

In this sample, this clonotype turned up a few times. CDR3 amino acids: CASSSPPDRKYEQYF. The CDR3 DNA reads TGTGCCAGCAGCTCCCCTCCTGACAGGAAATACGAGCAGTACTTC. The chain couples TRBV13 to TRBJ2-7; weak D call: TRBD1 (6 bases). Germline-derived CDR1 and CDR2 are PRHDT and FYEKMQ (reference sequence). The CDR3 has 15 residues. Trimming took 4 bases from V and 4 from J, leaving 17 bases between them.

This clonotype occurred a few times. The genes are TRBV15 and TRBJ2-3, with TRBD1 matching over 7 bases. The CDR3 extends over 16 amino acids. Losses at the gene ends were 5 bases for V and 5 bases for J; bases not matched to a gene: 13. Germline lookup yields CDR1 LNHNV and CDR2 YYDKDF (reference sequence). The CDR3 nucleotides are TGTGCCACCAGCTCTAATGATGGACAGGAGCAAGATACGCAGTATTTT. Amino acids: CATSSNDGQEQDTQYF. The whole variable domain, remainder taken from reference TRBV15 and TRBJ2-3, is DAMVIQNPRYQVTQFGKPVTLSCSQTLNHNVMYWYQQKSSQAPKLLFHYYDKDFNNEADTPDNFQSRRPNTSFCFLDIRSPGLGDTAMYLCATSSNDGQEQDTQYFGPGTRLTVL.

The sample holds a few counts of this clonotype. The chain is built from TRBV27 and TRBJ2-2; 7 nucleotides align to TRBD2. Germline CDR1 and CDR2: MNHEY and SMNVEV (reference sequence). V dropped 6 bases and J dropped 1; count of bases not matched to a gene: 2. This CDR3 has 14 amino acids. The CDR3 here is CASRPSGNTGELFF. For the CDR3, the DNA is TGTGCCAGCAGACCTAGCGGGAACACCGGGGAGCTGTTTTTT.

This clonotype was detected only a few times. V usage is TRBV14 and J usage is TRBJ2-2; D is perhaps TRBD1 (7 bases). The CDR3 is 15 residues long. CDR1 SGHDN and CDR2 FVKESK come from the germline V gene. V lost 3 bases and J 3 bases, leaving 11 bases between the germline ends. The CDR3 protein is CASSHRRGDTGELFF. The DNA for the CDR3 is TGTGCCAGCAGCCACCGCAGGGGGGACACCGGGGAGCTGTTTTTT.

This chain uses TRBV5-1 with TRBJ2-1; tentatively, D is TRBD1 (6 bases). Germline V gene data show CDR1 as SGHRS and CDR2 as YFSETQ. The length of the CDR3 is 15 residues. V dropped 2 bases and J dropped 4 bases, with 13 bases sitting between them. DNA of the CDR3: TGCGCCAGCAGCTTCCGACAGGACCTATACAATGAGCAGTTCTTC. This translates into CASSFRQDLYNEQFF. The complete variable domain, with remaining parts taken from reference TRBV5-1 and TRBJ2-1, reads KAGVTQTPRYLIKTRGQQVTLSCSPISGHRSVSWYQQTPGQGLQFLFEYFSETQRNKGNFPGRFSGRQFSNSRSEMNVSTLELGDSALYLCASSFRQDLYNEQFFGPGTRLTVL.

This clonotype was observed a handful of times. The gene calls are TRBV2 and TRBJ2-1; 10 nucleotides agree with TRBD2. CDR1 is SNHLY, CDR2 FYNNEI, per germline. The CDR3 covers 17 residues. Losses at the gene ends were 7 bases for V and 0 bases for J; bases not matched to a gene: 9. The CDR3 protein is CASTGLADQISYNEQFF. Written as DNA, the CDR3 is TGTGCCAGCACCGGACTAGCGGACCAAATCTCCTACAATGAGCAGTTCTTC.

The chain employs TRBV4-2 and TRBJ2-7; 8 bases map to TRBD2. Trimming at V came to 4 bases and at J to 1 base, leaving 12 bases not matched to a gene. The germline V gene has CDR1 LGHNA and CDR2 YNFKEQ. The CDR3 has 17 amino acids. In DNA form, the CDR3 reads TGTGCCAGCAGCCCCTACCAGATAATAGCGGGATCCTACGAGCAGTACTTC. This sequence encodes CASSPYQIIAGSYEQYF.

This clonotype showed up just once. This sequence joins TRBV11-2 and TRBJ2-7, with unresolved D. The CDR3 consists of 13 residues. Trimming left V 6 bases short and J 6 bases short, with 15 bases between. Germline-derived CDR1 and CDR2 are SGHAT and FQNNGV. The CDR3 sequence: CASREGIGVEQYF. The CDR3 nucleotides read TGTGCCAGCAGGGAAGGGATTGGGGTCGAGCAGTACTTC.

This clonotype appeared a few times. This chain uses TRBV12-3 or TRBV12-4 with TRBJ2-1, with 7 bases identical to TRBD2. There are 18 residues in the CDR3. V trimming: 0 bases; J trimming: 3 bases; junction bases outside the gene matches: 11. The CDR3 DNA reads TGTGCCAGCAGTTTAGCTTGGCGGGAGCGGGGTTTCTACAATGAGCAGTTCTTC. Translated, it gives CASSLAWRERGFYNEQFF.

The chain carries TRBV24-1 and TRBJ2-7, with D hard to call. Deletions cut 2 bases from V and 2 bases from J, with 12 bases between. The CDR3 loop spans 15 amino acids. Germline CDR1 reads KGHDR; CDR2 reads SFDVKD. In DNA form, the CDR3 reads TGTGCCACCAGTGATTCGGTGTCCGGTACCTACGAGCAGTACTTC. Translating gives CATSDSVSGTYEQYF.

This clonotype came up a few times. The gene calls are TRBV6-6 and TRBJ2-7, with D maybe TRBD2 (6 bases). The CDR3 consists of 14 residues. The germline V gene has CDR1 MNHNY and CDR2 SVGAGI (reference sequence). Trimming stripped 2 bases from V and 4 bases from J, with 12 bases between. The CDR3 DNA reads TGTGCCAGCAGTTACCAGGGAGGCGTTTACGAGCAGTACTTC. Its translation is CASSYQGGVYEQYF.

The chain recombines TRBV2 with TRBJ2-6; no definite D call. The V end lost 7 bases, the J end lost 1 base, and 8 bases lay between the germline ends. CDR3 length: 14 amino acids. Germline V gene sequence: CDR1 SNHLY, CDR2 FYNNEI. The CDR3 here is CASIKDSGANVLTF. The CDR3 nucleotides read TGTGCCAGCATCAAGGATTCTGGGGCCAACGTCCTGACTTTC.

V usage is TRBV6-1 and J usage is TRBJ2-1; D gene ambiguous. The V end was cut by 0 bases, the J end by 4 bases, with 10 bases between. CDR3 length equals 15 residues. CDR1 and CDR2 (germline): MNHNS, SASEGT. The CDR3: CASSEAGNLYNEQFF. The CDR3 DNA reads as TGTGCCAGCAGTGAAGCTGGGAACCTGTACAATGAGCAGTTCTTC.

A few counts support this clonotype. The chain has TRBV5-1 and TRBJ1-2, with TRBD1 matching 7 bases. Losses at the gene ends were 2 bases for V and 3 bases for J; bases not matched to a gene: 7. The CDR3 is 15 amino acids. In germline, CDR1 is SGHRS, CDR2 YFSETQ. The CDR3 nucleotides are TGCGCCAGCAGCTTACAGGGGACCCTCGACTATGGCTACACCTTC. This gives the protein CASSLQGTLDYGYTF.

About this clonotype: A much larger clone lies one base from this, so it may be a read error. Here the CDR3 DNA reads TGTGCCAGCAGCCCGATTTACGTGACACCGTCCTACGAGCAGTACTTC. Its protein product is CASSPIYVTPSYEQYF. V and J are TRBV6-2 or TRBV6-3 and TRBJ2-7, with D uncertain. The germline V gene has CDR1 MNHEY and CDR2 SVGEGT. Trimming cost V 6 bases and J 1 base, with 19 bases left between them. The CDR3 spans 16 residues.

This clonotype was counted between two and nine times. As DNA, the CDR3 is TGTGCCAGCAGCGTTGGAACAGGGTTCTCCTACGAGCAGTACTTC. It specifies CASSVGTGFSYEQYF. J is TRBJ2-7 and V is TRBV9; D perhaps matches TRBD1 (6 bases). This CDR3 is built from 15 residues. Germline V gene sequence: CDR1 SGDLS, CDR2 YYNGEE. Trimming removed 2 bases from V and 0 bases from J, with 12 bases in between.

This clonotype appeared a few times. The chain combines TRBV5-1 with TRBJ2-7; the D gene is possibly TRBD1 (6 bases). The CDR3 is made up of 13 amino acids. CDR1 is SGHRS, CDR2 YFSETQ, per germline. V dropped 0 bases and J dropped 7 bases, with 11 bases sitting between them. The chain's CDR3 is CASSLAGQREQYF. The CDR3, as DNA: TGCGCCAGCAGCTTGGCCGGACAGCGGGAGCAGTACTTC.

This clonotype was counted a few times. The genes are TRBV6-2 or TRBV6-3 and TRBJ2-1, with D possibly called TRBD1 or TRBD2 (7 bases each). With 4 bases removed from V and 7 bases from J, the gap between germline ends came to 17 bases. Germline values: CDR1 MNHEY, CDR2 SVGEGT. CDR3 length: 15 residues. The CDR3 protein is CASSSQGGVGNEQFF. CDR3 in DNA: TGTGCCAGCAGTTCCCAGGGGGGGGTTGGGAATGAGCAGTTCTTC.

This rearrangement joins TRBV12-3 or TRBV12-4 to TRBJ2-7; 12 bases match TRBD2. This CDR3 contains 15 residues. Trimming cost V 4 bases and J 6 bases; bases outside gene matches: 7. The chain's CDR3 is CASSYGLAGGLEQYF. Written as DNA, the CDR3 is TGTGCCAGCAGTTATGGGCTAGCGGGGGGGCTCGAGCAGTACTTC.

The J gene is TRBJ2-7, the V gene TRBV2, with 13 bases that match TRBD2. The CDR3 totals 16 residues. Per the germline V gene, CDR1 is SNHLY and CDR2 is FYNNEI. Trimming took 6 bases from V and 4 from J; bases not matched to a gene: 9. The CDR3: CASRRTSGSSRYEQYF. Here the CDR3 DNA reads TGTGCCAGCAGGCGGACTAGCGGGAGTTCTCGGTACGAGCAGTACTTC.

This clonotype was found a few times. CDR3 nucleotide sequence: TGTGCCAGCAGCCCCGCGGTGGGGGAGCAGTACTTC. Residues: CASSPAVGEQYF. The chain uses TRBV7-2 and TRBJ2-7, with D unresolved. There are 12 residues in the CDR3. The V end was cut by 5 bases, the J end by 7 bases, with 12 bases between. Germline CDR1 and CDR2: SGHTA and FQGNSA.

J is TRBJ2-1 and V is TRBV5-1, with 13 bases that match TRBD2. The CDR3 has 16 amino acids. CDR1 and CDR2 from the germline V gene are SGHRS and YFSETQ. Germline trimming cut 4 bases from V and 7 bases from J; bases unmatched to any gene: 8. CDR3 sequence: CASSTTSGRSRNEQFF. The CDR3 region has the DNA TGCGCCAGCAGCACGACTAGCGGGAGGTCTAGGAATGAGCAGTTCTTC.

The J gene is TRBJ2-3, the V gene TRBV6-4; 9 nucleotides agree with TRBD2. With 6 bases clipped from V and 0 bases from J, the junction kept 4 bases outside the gene matches. Germline loops: CDR1 MRHNA, CDR2 SNTAGT. The CDR3 totals 15 residues. DNA for the CDR3: TGTGCCAGCAGCCGAGCGGGAGGTAGCACAGATACGCAGTATTTT. This encodes CASSRAGGSTDTQYF.